This T cell receptor beta chain was captured by sequencing in a study of T-cell reconstitution after alpha-beta-depleted transplantation in children. This clonotype has ten or more counts. The TCRbeta library was prepared with unique molecular identifiers. TCRdb reprocessed the PCR reads via MiXCR and lists one record per CDR3 protein. The sample carries about 200,000 distinct CDR3 sequences, just over 14% recorded once. The sequenced sample was PBMCs from the stem cell graft donor, obtained from the stem cell graft. The origin of this receptor is a human donor who donated a stem cell graft to a child with acute lymphoblastic leukemia.

CDR3 protein: CASSITGVNQPQHF. The DNA for the CDR3 is TGTGCCAGCAGTATAACAGGGGTCAATCAGCCCCAGCATTTT. The chain carries TRBV27 and TRBJ1-5; 7 nucleotides line up with TRBD1. Trimming removed 5 bases from V and 3 bases from J; junction bases left unmatched: 4. The CDR3 consists of 14 residues. In germline, CDR1 is MNHEY, CDR2 SMNVEV (reference sequence).